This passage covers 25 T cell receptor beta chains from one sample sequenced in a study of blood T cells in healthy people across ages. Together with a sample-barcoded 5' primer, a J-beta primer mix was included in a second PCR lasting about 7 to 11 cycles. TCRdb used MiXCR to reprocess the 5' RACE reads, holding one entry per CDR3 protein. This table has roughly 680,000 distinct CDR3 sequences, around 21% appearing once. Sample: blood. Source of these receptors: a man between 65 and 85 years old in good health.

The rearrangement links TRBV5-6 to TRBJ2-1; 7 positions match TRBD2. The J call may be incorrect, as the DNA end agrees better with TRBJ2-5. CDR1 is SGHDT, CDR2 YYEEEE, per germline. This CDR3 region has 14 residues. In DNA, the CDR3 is TGTGCCAGCAACCCCGCGGGACTACGGGAGACCCAGTACTTC. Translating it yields CASNPAGLRETQYF.

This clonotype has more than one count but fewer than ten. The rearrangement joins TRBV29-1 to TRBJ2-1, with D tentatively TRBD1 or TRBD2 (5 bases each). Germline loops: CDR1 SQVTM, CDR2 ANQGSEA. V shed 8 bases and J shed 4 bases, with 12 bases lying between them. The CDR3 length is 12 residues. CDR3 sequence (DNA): TGCAGCCAAGGGACGCCGTACAATGAGCAGTTCTTC. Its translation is CSQGTPYNEQFF.

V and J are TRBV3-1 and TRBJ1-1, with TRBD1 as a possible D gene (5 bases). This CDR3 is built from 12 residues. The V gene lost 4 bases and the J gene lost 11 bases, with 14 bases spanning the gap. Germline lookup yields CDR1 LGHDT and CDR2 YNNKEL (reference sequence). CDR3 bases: TGTGCCAGCAGCCCCGCGAAGGGGAGGGCTTTCTTT. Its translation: CASSPAKGRAFF.

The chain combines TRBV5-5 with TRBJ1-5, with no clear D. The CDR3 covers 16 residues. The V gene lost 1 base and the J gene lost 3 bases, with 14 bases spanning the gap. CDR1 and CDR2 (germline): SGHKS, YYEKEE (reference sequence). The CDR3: CASSLRSIDPNQPQHF. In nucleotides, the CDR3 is TGTGCCAGCAGCTTGCGAAGCATTGATCCCAATCAGCCCCAGCATTTT. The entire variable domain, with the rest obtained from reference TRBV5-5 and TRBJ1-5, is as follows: DAGVTQSPTHLIKTRGQQVTLRCSPISGHKSVSWYQQVLGQGPQFIFQYYEKEERGRGNFPDRFSARQFPNYSSELNVNALLLGDSALYLCASSLRSIDPNQPQHFGDGTRLSIL.

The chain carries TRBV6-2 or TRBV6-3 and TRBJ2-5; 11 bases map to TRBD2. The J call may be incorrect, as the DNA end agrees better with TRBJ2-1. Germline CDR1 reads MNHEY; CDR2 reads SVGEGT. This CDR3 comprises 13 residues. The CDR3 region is CASSPGTSGSQFF. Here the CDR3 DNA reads TGTGCCAGCAGCCCAGGGACTAGCGGTTCACAGTTCTTC.

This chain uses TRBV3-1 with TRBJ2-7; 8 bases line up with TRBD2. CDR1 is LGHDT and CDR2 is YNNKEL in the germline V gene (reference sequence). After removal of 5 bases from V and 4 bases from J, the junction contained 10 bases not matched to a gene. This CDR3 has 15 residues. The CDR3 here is CASSSIAGIGYEQYF. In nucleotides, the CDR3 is TGTGCCAGCAGCTCGATAGCGGGAATCGGGTACGAGCAGTACTTC.

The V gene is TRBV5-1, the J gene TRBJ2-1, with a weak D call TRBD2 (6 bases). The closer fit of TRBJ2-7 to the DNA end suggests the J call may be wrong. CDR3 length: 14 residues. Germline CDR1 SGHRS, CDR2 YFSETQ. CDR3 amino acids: CASSLGGTIYEQYF. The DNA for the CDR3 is TGCGCCAGCAGCTTGGGCGGGACCATCTACGAGCAGTACTTC.

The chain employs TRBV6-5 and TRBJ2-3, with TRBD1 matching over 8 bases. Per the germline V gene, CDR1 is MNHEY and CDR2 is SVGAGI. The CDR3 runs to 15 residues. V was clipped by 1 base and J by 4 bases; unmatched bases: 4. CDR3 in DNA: TGTGCCAGCAGTTACTTGACAGGGGCCGCAGATACGCAGTATTTT. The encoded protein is CASSYLTGAADTQYF.

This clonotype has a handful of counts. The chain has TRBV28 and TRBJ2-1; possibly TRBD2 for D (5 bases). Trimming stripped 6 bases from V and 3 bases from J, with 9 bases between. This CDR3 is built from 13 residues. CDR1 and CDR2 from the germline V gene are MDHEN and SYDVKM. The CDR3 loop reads CASRGDGYNEQFF. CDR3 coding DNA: TGTGCCAGCAGGGGAGACGGCTACAATGAGCAGTTCTTC.

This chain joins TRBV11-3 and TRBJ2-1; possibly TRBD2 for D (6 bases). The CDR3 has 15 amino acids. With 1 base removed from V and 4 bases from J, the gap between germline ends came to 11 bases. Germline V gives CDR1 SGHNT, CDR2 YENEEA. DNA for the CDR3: TGTGCCAGCAGCTTAGGGGACTCAAGGTACAATGAGCAGTTCTTC. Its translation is CASSLGDSRYNEQFF.

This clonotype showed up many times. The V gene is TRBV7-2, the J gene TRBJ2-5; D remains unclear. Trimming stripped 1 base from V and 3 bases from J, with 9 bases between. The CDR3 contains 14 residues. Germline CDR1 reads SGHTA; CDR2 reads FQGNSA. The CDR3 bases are TGTGCCAGCAGCTTAGGGCCGTATGAAGAGACCCAGTACTTC. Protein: CASSLGPYEETQYF.

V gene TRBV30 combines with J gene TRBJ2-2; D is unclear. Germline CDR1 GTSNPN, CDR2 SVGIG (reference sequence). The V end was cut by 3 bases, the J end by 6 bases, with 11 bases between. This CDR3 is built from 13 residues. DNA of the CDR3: TGTGCCTGGAGCGCGGTGGGTCCCGGGGAGCTGTTTTTT. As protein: CAWSAVGPGELFF.

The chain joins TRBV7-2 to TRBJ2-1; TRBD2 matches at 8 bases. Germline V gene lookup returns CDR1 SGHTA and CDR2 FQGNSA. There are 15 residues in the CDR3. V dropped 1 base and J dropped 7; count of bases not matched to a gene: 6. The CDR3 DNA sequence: TGTGCCAGCAGCTTAGTGGGCGGGAGGACGAATGAGCAGTTCTTC. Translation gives CASSLVGGRTNEQFF.

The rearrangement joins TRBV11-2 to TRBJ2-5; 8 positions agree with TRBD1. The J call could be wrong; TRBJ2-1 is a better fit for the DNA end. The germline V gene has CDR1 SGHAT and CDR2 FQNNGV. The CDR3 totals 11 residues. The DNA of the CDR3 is TGTGCCAGCAACACAGGGGGTGAGCAGTTCTTC. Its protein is CASNTGGEQFF.

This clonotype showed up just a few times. CDR3 nucleotides: TGTGCCAGCAGTCCCCGGGACAGGGGGCTCAGGAGCAATCAGCCCCAGCATTTT. Its protein is CASSPRDRGLRSNQPQHF. This chain joins TRBV6-2 or TRBV6-3 and TRBJ1-5, with TRBD1 matching 12 bases. Looked up from germline, CDR1 is MNHEY and CDR2 is SVGEGT. V dropped 5 bases and J dropped 1; count of bases not matched to a gene: 9. The CDR3 runs 18 residues.

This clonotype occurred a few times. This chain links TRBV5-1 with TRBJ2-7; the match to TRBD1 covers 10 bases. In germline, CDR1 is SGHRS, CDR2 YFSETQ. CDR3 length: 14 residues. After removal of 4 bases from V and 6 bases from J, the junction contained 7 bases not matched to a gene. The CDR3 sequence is CASSTGTGEREQYF. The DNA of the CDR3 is TGCGCCAGCAGCACCGGGACAGGGGAACGCGAGCAGTACTTC.

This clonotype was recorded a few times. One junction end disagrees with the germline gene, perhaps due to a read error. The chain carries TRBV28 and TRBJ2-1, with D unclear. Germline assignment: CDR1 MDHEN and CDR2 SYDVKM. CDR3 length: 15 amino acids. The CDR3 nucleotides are TGTGCCGGCAGTTTAGTTGTTGTGGGTAGACGGGAGCAGTTCTTC. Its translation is CAGSLVVVGRREQFF.

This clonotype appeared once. The DNA for the CDR3 is TGTGCCAGCAGCTTAATAGGCCGCCATGGGCAGTTCTTC. This sequence encodes CASSLIGRHGQFF. The rearrangement uses TRBV7-9 and TRBJ2-5; no definite D call. Gene TRBJ2-1 matches the end of the DNA better, so the J call may be wrong. The CDR3 loop spans 13 amino acids. The germline V gene encodes CDR1 SEHNR and CDR2 FQNEAQ (reference sequence).

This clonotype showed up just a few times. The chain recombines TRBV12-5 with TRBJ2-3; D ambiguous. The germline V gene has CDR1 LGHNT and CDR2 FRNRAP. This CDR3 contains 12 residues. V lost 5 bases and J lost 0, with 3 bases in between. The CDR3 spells CASGTSTDTQYF. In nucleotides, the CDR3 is TGTGCTAGTGGTACCAGCACAGATACGCAGTATTTT.

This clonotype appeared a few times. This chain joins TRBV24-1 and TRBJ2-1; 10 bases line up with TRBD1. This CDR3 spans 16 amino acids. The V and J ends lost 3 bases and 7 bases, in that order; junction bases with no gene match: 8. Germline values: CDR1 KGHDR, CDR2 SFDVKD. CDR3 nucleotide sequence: TGTGCCACCAGTGATCCCGGGACAGGGGCTGCAAATGAGCAGTTCTTC. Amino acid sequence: CATSDPGTGAANEQFF.

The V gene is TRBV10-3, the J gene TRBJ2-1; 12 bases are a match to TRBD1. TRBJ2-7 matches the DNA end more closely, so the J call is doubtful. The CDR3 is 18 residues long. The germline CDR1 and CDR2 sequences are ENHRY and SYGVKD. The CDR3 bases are TGTGCCATCAGACCGGGACAGGGGGCGGTGGGAACCTCCTACGAGCAGTACTTC. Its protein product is CAIRPGQGAVGTSYEQYF.

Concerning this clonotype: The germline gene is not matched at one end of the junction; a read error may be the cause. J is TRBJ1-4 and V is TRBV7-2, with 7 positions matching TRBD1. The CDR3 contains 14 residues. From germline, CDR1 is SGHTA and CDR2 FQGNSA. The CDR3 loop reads CASSRDSFNEKLFF. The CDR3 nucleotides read TGTGCCAGCAGCCGGGACAGCTTTAATGAAAAATTGTTTTTT.

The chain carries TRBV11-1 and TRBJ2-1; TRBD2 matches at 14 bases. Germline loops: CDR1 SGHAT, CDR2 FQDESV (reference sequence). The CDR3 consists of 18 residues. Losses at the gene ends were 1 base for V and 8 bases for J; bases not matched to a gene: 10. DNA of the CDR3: TGTGCCAGCAGCTTAGTTGGGGGGGGACTAGCGGGAGATTATGAGCAGTTCTTC. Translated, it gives CASSLVGGGLAGDYEQFF.

The CDR3 loop is CASSVLGNSPLHF. The CDR3 DNA reads TGTGCCAGCAGTGTGCTGGGGAATTCACCCCTCCACTTT. J is TRBJ1-6 and V is TRBV2; D call uncertain. This CDR3 has 13 residues. Germline V gene lookup returns CDR1 SNHLY and CDR2 FYNNEI. Trimming cost V 4 bases and J 7 bases, with 8 bases left between them.

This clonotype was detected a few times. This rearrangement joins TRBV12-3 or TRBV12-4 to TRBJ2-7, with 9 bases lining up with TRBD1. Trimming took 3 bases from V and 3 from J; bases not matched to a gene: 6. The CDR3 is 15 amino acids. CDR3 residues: CASSLGQGAFYEQYF. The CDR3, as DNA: TGTGCCAGCAGTTTGGGACAGGGCGCCTTCTACGAGCAGTACTTC.